Listed here are 15 T cell receptor beta chains from one sample, sequenced in a study of STAT5B mutations in CD4+ large granular lymphocyte leukemia. The assay was immunoSEQ multiplex PCR, and TCRdb's table has in-frame clones only and misses some. Of around 20,000 clones in the sample, about 71% were seen once. Sequencing used CD4+ T cells from blood buffy coats. The receptors originated from a human donor in good health.

The chain uses TRBV29-1 and TRBJ2-1; D is undetermined. This CDR3 comprises 15 residues. Germline V gene lookup returns CDR1 SQVTM and CDR2 ANQGSEA. V shed 4 bases and J shed 5 bases, with 18 bases lying between them. The CDR3 DNA sequence: TGCAGCGTTGTTCCCCCCTATGGGAAAAACAATGAGCAGTTCTTC. Translation gives CSVVPPYGKNNEQFF.

This clone has only a few counts. The gene calls are TRBV2 and TRBJ2-5, with 12 positions matching TRBD2. CDR1 is SNHLY, CDR2 FYNNEI, per germline. V was clipped by 6 bases and J by 5 bases; unmatched bases: 10. The CDR3 covers 16 residues. This CDR3 is CASRPTSGSSGETQYF. DNA of the CDR3: TGTGCCAGCAGGCCGACTAGCGGGAGTAGCGGGGAGACCCAGTACTTC. The full variable domain, in which reference TRBV2 and TRBJ2-5 provide the parts outside the CDR3, is EPEVTQTPSHQVTQMGQEVILRCVPISNHLYFYWYRQILGQKVEFLVSFYNNEISEKSEIFDDQFSVERPDGSNFTLKIRSTKLEDSAMYFCASRPTSGSSGETQYFGPGTRLLVL.

The rearrangement uses TRBV19 and TRBJ2-5, with 7 bases aligning to TRBD2. This CDR3 has 13 amino acids. The junction had 6 bases not matched to a gene; V was cut back by 9 bases and J by 2 bases. Germline CDR1 reads LNHDA; CDR2 reads SQIVND (reference sequence). The DNA for the CDR3 is TGTGCCAGCGGACTAGGGGTACAAGAGACCCAGTACTTC. It encodes CASGLGVQETQYF.

This rearrangement joins TRBV15 to TRBJ2-3; D possibly matches TRBD1 or TRBD2 (5 bases each). The CDR3 is 16 amino acids. V was clipped by 3 bases and J by 0 bases, with 13 bases between them. Germline values: CDR1 LNHNV, CDR2 YYDKDF (reference sequence). The CDR3, as DNA: TGTGCCACCAGCAGCACGGGGCGAACTAGCACAGATACGCAGTATTTT. This encodes CATSSTGRTSTDTQYF.

J is TRBJ1-5 and V is TRBV5-8; D call uncertain. The germline gives CDR1 SGHTS, CDR2 YDEGEE. The length of the CDR3 is 15 residues. V lost 1 base to trimming and J lost 7 bases, with 15 bases between them. The CDR3, as DNA: TGTGCCAGCAGCTTGAAGGGCAATCAAGTGCAGCCCCAGCATTTT. Residues: CASSLKGNQVQPQHF.

V and J are TRBV11-3 and TRBJ1-4, with 7 positions matching TRBD1. V lost 5 bases to trimming and J lost 0 bases; unmatched junction nucleotides: 6. The CDR3 is 16 amino acids. Germline CDR1 SGHNT, CDR2 YENEEA. This CDR3 is CASSLGTVATNEKLFF. In DNA, the CDR3 is TGTGCCAGCAGCCTAGGGACAGTTGCAACTAATGAAAAACTGTTTTTT.

The chain recombines TRBV6-1 with TRBJ2-3; perhaps TRBD1 as D (5 bases). Trimming pared 1 base from V and 9 bases from J, leaving 8 bases between. Germline V gene sequence: CDR1 MNHNS, CDR2 SASEGT. This CDR3 has 12 amino acids. CDR3 DNA: TGTGCCAGCAGTGAAGGGGGCAAAACGCAGTATTTT. It codes for CASSEGGKTQYF.

The chain links TRBV7-8 to TRBJ2-2, with 13 bases fitting TRBD2. The germline gives CDR1 SGHVS, CDR2 FQNEAQ. The CDR3 loop spans 18 amino acids. Trimming at V came to 5 bases and at J to 6 bases, leaving 12 bases not matched to a gene. DNA for the CDR3: TGTGCCAGCAGCCTTATTTATGGGACTAGCGGGACTCCCGGGGAGCTGTTTTTT. Translating it yields CASSLIYGTSGTPGELFF.

This chain connects TRBV5-4 to TRBJ2-1; TRBD2 agrees at 13 bases. Germline CDR1 reads SGHNT; CDR2 reads YYREEE (reference sequence). With V trimmed by 0 bases and J by 7 bases, 4 bases remained unmatched. There are 16 residues in the CDR3. Here the CDR3 reads CASSLEEGLAGNEQFF. For the CDR3, the DNA is TGTGCCAGCAGCTTGGAGGAGGGACTAGCGGGGAATGAGCAGTTCTTC.

The chain is built from TRBV11-2 and TRBJ2-1; 11 bases are shared with TRBD2. V gave up 3 bases and J gave up 5 bases; unmatched junction bases: 3. Germline lookup yields CDR1 SGHAT and CDR2 FQNNGV. CDR3 length equals 15 residues. Written as DNA, the CDR3 is TGTGCCAGCAGCTTTAGCGGGAGGGGACACAATGAGCAGTTCTTC. Translated, it gives CASSFSGRGHNEQFF. The entire variable domain, with the rest obtained from reference TRBV11-2 and TRBJ2-1, is as follows: EAGVAQSPRYKIIEKRQSVAFWCNPISGHATLYWYQQILGQGPKLLIQFQNNGVVDDSQLPKDRFSAERLKGVDSTLKIQPAKLEDSAVYLCASSFSGRGHNEQFFGPGTRLTVL.

This clone was seen a single time. The chain is built from TRBV5-1 and TRBJ2-3; 11 positions match TRBD2. V lost 0 bases, J lost 4 bases, and 4 bases stayed unmatched. This CDR3 is built from 16 residues. Per germline, CDR1 SGHRS and CDR2 YFSETQ. Written as DNA, the CDR3 is TGCGCCAGCAGCTTGGAACTAGCGGGAGCGGCAGATACGCAGTATTTT. This translates into CASSLELAGAADTQYF.

This chain joins TRBV21-1 and TRBJ2-1; TRBD2, the table's D call, lacks a check against the DNA. TRBV21-1 constitutes a pseudogene. The CDR3 is 17 amino acids. CDR3 in amino acids: CASSKVIGLEVYNEQFF. The CDR3 coding sequence is TGTGCCAGCAGCAAAGTCATTGGCCTCGAGGTATACAATGAGCAGTTCTTC.

This chain links TRBV12-5 with TRBJ1-3, with unresolved D. The CDR3 consists of 15 residues. CDR1 is LGHNT, CDR2 FRNRAP, per germline. Trimming removed 2 bases at V and 1 base at J, with 9 bases between. This CDR3 reads CASGLPPPSGNTIYF. The CDR3 bases are TGTGCTAGTGGTTTGCCCCCTCCATCTGGAAACACCATATATTTT. The full variable domain, with the rest looked up from reference TRBV12-5 and TRBJ1-3, is DARVTQTPRHKVTEMGQEVTMRCQPILGHNTVFWYRQTMMQGLELLAYFRNRAPLDDSGMPKDRFSAEMPDATLATLKIQPSEPRDSAVYFCASGLPPPSGNTIYFGEGSWLTVV.

The V call is TRBV5-5, the J call TRBJ2-7, with 10 nucleotides matching TRBD1. The V gene end was trimmed by 6 bases and the J gene end by 3 bases; junction bases not matched to a gene: 15. This CDR3 region has 17 residues. Per the germline V gene, CDR1 is SGHKS and CDR2 is YYEKEE (reference sequence). CDR3 sequence: CASNLGVTGGPLYEQYF. The DNA for the CDR3 is TGTGCCAGCAACCTTGGTGTGACAGGGGGCCCCCTCTACGAGCAGTACTTC.

The J gene is TRBJ1-3, the V gene TRBV5-1, with D maybe TRBD1 (5 bases). The germline CDR1 and CDR2 sequences are SGHRS and YFSETQ. Trimming removed 7 bases from V and 6 bases from J, with 11 bases in between. The CDR3 length is 12 residues. The CDR3 nucleotides read TGCGCCAGCTCCGTGGGGGAAAACACCATATATTTT. Encoded protein: CASSVGENTIYF.